This entry features one T cell receptor beta chain sequence. The antigen is not known. This record comes from a study of T cell responses to AZD1222 COVID-19 vaccine. Study-wide results and limits: Spike-specific TCR breadth and depth grew following two AZD1222 doses. Repertoires were sampled only after the peak T cell response.

The V end was cut by 6 bases, the J end by 1 base, with 12 bases between. The CDR3 consists of 14 residues. From germline, CDR1 is SEHNR and CDR2 FQNEAQ (reference sequence). Sequenced by immunoSEQ multiplex PCR; TCRdb stores in-frame clones only, minus some. The table has approximately 130,000 clones, about 93% seen once. This rearrangement joins TRBV7-9 to TRBJ2-5; unclear D gene. The specimen comprised peripheral blood, sampled 28 days after the second dose of the MenACWY control vaccine. The receptor was derived from an adult who received the MenACWY meningococcal vaccine as a control. The CDR3 region is CASSPSRVQETQYF. The CDR3 DNA sequence: TGTGCCAGCAGTCCCAGCCGGGTCCAAGAGACCCAGTACTTC.